The entry below gives a single T cell receptor (beta chain) sequence along with its context. The sample belongs to a study of blood T cell repertoires in COVID-19. Background on the study: Samples came from the United States, Italy and Spain, spanning acute and convalescent COVID-19.

Trimming took 5 bases from V and 0 from J, leaving 10 bases between them. In germline, CDR1 is MDHEN, CDR2 SYDVKM. The CDR3 is 14 amino acids. Participant-given clinical history determined each cohort assignment. Profiling relied on immunoSEQ multiplex PCR, and the TCRdb table lists in-frame clones only, not all of them. This table holds fewer than 250,000 clones, more than 65% found once. The sequence was obtained from a woman between 50 and 59 years old with acute COVID-19. The chain joins TRBV28 to TRBJ1-2; D remains ambiguous. Material for sequencing was PBMCs or T cells enriched from blood (not recorded which). The CDR3 sequence: CASSEALANYGYTF. Written as DNA, the CDR3 is TGTGCCAGCAGTGAGGCTTTAGCTAACTATGGCTACACCTTC.